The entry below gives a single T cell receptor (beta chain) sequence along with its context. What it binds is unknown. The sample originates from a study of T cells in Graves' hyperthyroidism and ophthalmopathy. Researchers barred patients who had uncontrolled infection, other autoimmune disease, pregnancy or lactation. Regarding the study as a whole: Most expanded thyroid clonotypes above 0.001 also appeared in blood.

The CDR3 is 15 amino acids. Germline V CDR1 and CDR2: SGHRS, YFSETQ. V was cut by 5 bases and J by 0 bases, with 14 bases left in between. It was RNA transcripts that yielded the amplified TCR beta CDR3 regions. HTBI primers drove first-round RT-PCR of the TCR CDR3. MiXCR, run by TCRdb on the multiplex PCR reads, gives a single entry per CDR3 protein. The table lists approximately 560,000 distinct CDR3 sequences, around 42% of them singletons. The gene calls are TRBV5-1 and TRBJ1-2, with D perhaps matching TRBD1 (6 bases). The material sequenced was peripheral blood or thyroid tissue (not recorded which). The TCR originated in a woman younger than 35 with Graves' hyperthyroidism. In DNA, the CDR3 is TGCGCCAGCAGAAGTTCGGCAGGGGCTAACTATGGCTACACCTTC. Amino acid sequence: CASRSSAGANYGYTF.